One and the same sample provided the 12 T cell receptor beta chains below, sequenced in a study of blood T cell repertoires in COVID-19. Profiled with immunoSEQ multiplex PCR; TCRdb holds only in-frame clones, not every one. The sample lists 65,000 or so clones, roughly 77% occurring once. The material sequenced was peripheral blood. The receptors were sampled from an elderly man with acute or convalescent COVID-19.

This chain joins TRBV2 and TRBJ1-5; D is unresolved. V lost 2 bases, J lost 12 bases, and 11 bases lay in between. This CDR3 is built from 12 residues. Looked up from germline, CDR1 is SNHLY and CDR2 is FYNNEI. As DNA, the CDR3 is TGTGCCAGCAGTGAACTGGACGCGGGCCAGCATTTT. Protein: CASSELDAGQHF.

V gene TRBV5-1 combines with J gene TRBJ2-3; TRBD2 matches 14 bases. The ends lost 4 bases at V and 3 bases at J; junction bases unmatched: 4. The CDR3 loop spans 16 amino acids. Germline V gene sequence: CDR1 SGHRS, CDR2 YFSETQ. The CDR3 sequence is CASSQRLAGGTDTQYF. DNA for the CDR3: TGCGCCAGCAGCCAGAGACTAGCGGGGGGGACAGATACGCAGTATTTT. Variable domain in full (rest from reference TRBV5-1 and TRBJ2-3): KAGVTQTPRYLIKTRGQQVTLSCSPISGHRSVSWYQQTPGQGLQFLFEYFSETQRNKGNFPGRFSGRQFSNSRSEMNVSTLELGDSALYLCASSQRLAGGTDTQYFGPGTRLTVL.

This clone has just one count. The chain employs TRBV18 and TRBJ1-1; 8 bases map to TRBD1. Germline CDR1 KGHSH, CDR2 LQKENI. The CDR3 runs to 16 residues. Germline trimming cut 4 bases from V and 1 base from J; bases unmatched to any gene: 8. This chain's CDR3 is CASSQTRDRQNTEAFF. CDR3 nucleotide sequence: TGTGCCAGCTCACAAACTCGGGACAGGCAGAACACTGAAGCTTTCTTT.

CDR3 loop: CASSLDRDDEAFF. CDR3 DNA sequence: TGTGCCAGCAGCCTGGACAGGGACGACGAAGCTTTCTTT. V is TRBV12-3 or TRBV12-4 and J is TRBJ1-1; TRBD1 matches 8 bases. After removal of 6 bases from V and 8 bases from J, the junction contained 8 bases not matched to a gene. There are 13 residues in the CDR3.

V gene TRBV12-3 or TRBV12-4 combines with J gene TRBJ1-1; no definite D call. The V and J ends lost 6 bases and 0 bases respectively, with 8 bases between them. The CDR3 spans 13 residues. CDR3 residues: CASRLSMNTEAFF. The CDR3 DNA sequence: TGTGCCAGCAGACTATCGATGAACACTGAAGCTTTCTTT.

This chain links TRBV6-6 with TRBJ1-5; 7 bases are a match to TRBD1. CDR3 length equals 15 residues. J gave up 1 base and V 3 bases, and 3 bases lay outside the gene matches. Germline V gene sequence: CDR1 MNHNY, CDR2 SVGAGI (reference sequence). The CDR3 protein is CASSYRDRSNQPQHF. CDR3 bases: TGTGCCAGCAGTTATCGGGACAGAAGCAATCAGCCCCAGCATTTT.

CDR3 in amino acids: CASSYQYRGTYEQYF. The DNA for the CDR3 is TGTGCCAGCAGCTACCAATACAGGGGAACCTACGAGCAGTACTTC. V and J are TRBV7-8 and TRBJ2-7; 7 bases fit TRBD1. Germline loops: CDR1 SGHVS, CDR2 FQNEAQ. CDR3 length: 15 amino acids. Trimming at V came to 4 bases and at J to 2 bases, leaving 8 bases not matched to a gene. The complete variable domain, with remaining parts taken from reference TRBV7-8 and TRBJ2-7, reads GAGVSQSPRYKVAKRGQDVALRCDPISGHVSLFWYQQALGQGPEFLTYFQNEAQLDKSGLPSDRFFAERPEGSVSTLKIQRTQQEDSAVYLCASSYQYRGTYEQYFGPGTRLTVT.

CDR3 sequence (DNA): TGTGCCAGTAGTATTTCGTCCGGAGGGGGCTACACCTTC. Its translation is CASSISSGGGYTF. V is TRBV19 and J is TRBJ1-2, with D hard to call. The ends were cut back, 3 bases at V and 8 bases at J, with 13 bases in the middle. Germline V gives CDR1 LNHDA, CDR2 SQIVND (reference sequence). This CDR3 has 13 amino acids.

The chain has TRBV6-2 or TRBV6-3 and TRBJ2-7; 8 bases line up with TRBD2. Germline trimming cut 2 bases from V and 4 bases from J; bases unmatched to any gene: 16. The germline CDR1 and CDR2 sequences are MNHEY and SVGEGT. The CDR3 sequence is 18 residues long. CDR3 loop: CASSYRSASSGGRYEQYF. CDR3 coding DNA: TGTGCCAGCAGTTACCGTTCCGCATCGAGCGGGGGAAGATACGAGCAGTACTTC.

This chain uses TRBV19 with TRBJ1-5; D is possibly TRBD1 (6 bases). V lost 3 bases to trimming and J lost 2 bases, with 17 bases between them. Germline V lookup: CDR1 LNHDA, CDR2 SQIVND (reference sequence). The CDR3 length is 17 residues. CDR3 nucleotide sequence: TGTGCCAGTAGTATGGGGGACACTGCCCGGGGCAATCAGCCCCAGCATTTT. This sequence encodes CASSMGDTARGNQPQHF.

The CDR3 bases are TGTGCCAGCTCCGACCAGGGGGCTCGTTATGGCTACACCTTC. Protein product: CASSDQGARYGYTF. The J gene is TRBJ1-2, the V gene TRBV18, with 8 nucleotides matching TRBD1. V lost 6 bases to trimming and J lost 5 bases; unmatched junction nucleotides: 8. Per germline, CDR1 KGHSH and CDR2 LQKENI. This CDR3 comprises 14 residues.

The chain has TRBV18 and TRBJ1-5, with D maybe TRBD1 (6 bases). V lost 5 bases and J lost 0, with 20 bases in between. CDR1 is KGHSH and CDR2 is LQKENI in the germline V gene. The CDR3 has 18 residues. The CDR3 bases are TGTGCCAGCTCATTTGGTATGAGGACAGACTATAGCAATCAGCCCCAGCATTTT. Its protein product is CASSFGMRTDYSNQPQHF.